Described below is a single T cell receptor beta chain sequence and its context. The data are from a study of blood T cell repertoires in COVID-19. This table comes from immunoSEQ multiplex PCR, and its TCRdb copy is limited to in-frame clones, with some not included. This sample has over 300,000 clones; around 87% occur once, and the top ten carry 6% to 7.5%. The CDR3 loop spans 16 amino acids. From germline, CDR1 is LGHDT and CDR2 YNNKEL (reference sequence). The trim removed 3 bases at V and 5 bases at J, leaving 6 bases unmatched. This chain connects TRBV3-1 (or the pseudogene TRBV3-2) to TRBJ2-3; TRBD2 matches at 12 bases. Material for sequencing was peripheral blood. The receptor comes from a man aged 18 to 30 with active or convalescent COVID-19. As DNA, the CDR3 is TGTGCCAGCAGCCAGCCTAGCGGGAGGGCCCTAGATACGCAGTATTTT. The encoded protein is CASSQPSGRALDTQYF.